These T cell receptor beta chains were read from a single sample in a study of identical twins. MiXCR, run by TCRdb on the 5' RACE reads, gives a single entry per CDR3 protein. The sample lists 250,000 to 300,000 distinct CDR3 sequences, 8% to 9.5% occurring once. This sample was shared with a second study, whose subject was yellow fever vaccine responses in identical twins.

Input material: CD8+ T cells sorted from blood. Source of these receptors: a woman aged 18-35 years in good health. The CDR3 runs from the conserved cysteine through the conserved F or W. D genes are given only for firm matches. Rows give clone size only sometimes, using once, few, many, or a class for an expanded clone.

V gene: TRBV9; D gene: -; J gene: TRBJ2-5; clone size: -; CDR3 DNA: TGTGCCAGCAGCGTAGGTGGCTTGAGCCCCAGCCTCGTCTTC; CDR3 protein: CASSVGGLSPSLVF
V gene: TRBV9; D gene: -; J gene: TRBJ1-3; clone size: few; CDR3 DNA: TGTGCCAGCAGCGTAGAAGGGGTCTCTGGAAACACCATATATTTT; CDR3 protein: CASSVEGVSGNTIYF
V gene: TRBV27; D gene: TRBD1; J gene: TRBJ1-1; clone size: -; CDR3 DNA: TGTGCCAGCAGGCTGACAGGGGGGGTATCTGAAGCTTTCTTT; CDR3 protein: CASRLTGGVSEAFF
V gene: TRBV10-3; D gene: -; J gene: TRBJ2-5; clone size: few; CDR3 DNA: TGTGCCATCAGTGATTCAACTGGTCAAGAGACCCAGTACTTC; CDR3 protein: CAISDSTGQETQYF
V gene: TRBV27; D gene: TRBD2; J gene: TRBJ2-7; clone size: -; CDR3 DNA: TGTGCCAGCAGTTTTGGGCGGGAGGGCCGCTACGAGCAGTACTTC; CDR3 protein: CASSFGREGRYEQYF
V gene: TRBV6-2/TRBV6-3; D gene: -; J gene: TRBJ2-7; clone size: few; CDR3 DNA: TGTGCCAGCAGTTATTGGGGAGGCGACGAGCAGTACTTC; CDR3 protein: CASSYWGGDEQYF
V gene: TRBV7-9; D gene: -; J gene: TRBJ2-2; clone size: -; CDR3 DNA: TGTGCCAGCAGCACCCCAGGACAGTCCACCGGGGAGCTGTTTTTT; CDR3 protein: CASSTPGQSTGELFF
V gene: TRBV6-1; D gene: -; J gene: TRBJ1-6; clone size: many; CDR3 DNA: TGTGCCGTCATGACACCCCTCCACTTT; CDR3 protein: CAVMTPLHF
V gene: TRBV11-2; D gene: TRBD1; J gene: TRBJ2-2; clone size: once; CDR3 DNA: TGTGCCAGCAGCTTACCAGGGGGAAGGACCGGGGAGCTGTTTTTT; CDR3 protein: CASSLPGGRTGELFF
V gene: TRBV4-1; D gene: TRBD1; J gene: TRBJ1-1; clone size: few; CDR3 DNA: TGCGCCAGCAGCATACAGGGGATGAACACTGAAGCTTTCTTT; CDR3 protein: CASSIQGMNTEAFF
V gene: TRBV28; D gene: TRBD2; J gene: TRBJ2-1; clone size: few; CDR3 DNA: TGTGCCAGCACGGGACTAGCGGGGGCCCCATCCTACAATGAGCAGTTCTTC; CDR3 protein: CASTGLAGAPSYNEQFF
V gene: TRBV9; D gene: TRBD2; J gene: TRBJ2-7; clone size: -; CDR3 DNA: TGTGCCAGCAGCGTAGCGTGGGAGGGCGCCTACGAGCAGTACTTC; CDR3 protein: CASSVAWEGAYEQYF
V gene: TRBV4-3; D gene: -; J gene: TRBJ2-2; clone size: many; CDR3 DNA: TGCGCCAGCAGCCAAGAAAGTATCCGGGAGAGAATCGGGGAGCTGTTTTTT; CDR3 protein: CASSQESIRERIGELFF
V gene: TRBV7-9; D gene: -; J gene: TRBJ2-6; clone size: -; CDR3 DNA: TGTGCCAGCAGCTTACAAGAAAACTCTGGGGCCAACGTCCTGACTTTC; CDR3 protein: CASSLQENSGANVLTF
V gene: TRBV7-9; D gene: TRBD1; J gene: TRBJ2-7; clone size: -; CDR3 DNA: TGTGCCAGCAGCTTATTCAGGGGGAGAGACGAGCAGTACTTC; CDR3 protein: CASSLFRGRDEQYF
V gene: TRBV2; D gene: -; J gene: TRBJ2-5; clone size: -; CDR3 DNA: TGTGCCAGCAGTGAATTCGGGGGAGAGACCCAGTACTTC; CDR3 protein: CASSEFGGETQYF
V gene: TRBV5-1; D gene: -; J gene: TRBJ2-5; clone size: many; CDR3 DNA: TGCGCCAGCAGCTGGGGTCAGGGAAGTAAAGAGACCCAGTACTTC; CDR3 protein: CASSWGQGSKETQYF
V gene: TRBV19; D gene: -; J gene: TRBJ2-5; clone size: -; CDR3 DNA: TGTGCCAGTAGTATTAGGGGAATAGGAGAGACCCAGTACTTC; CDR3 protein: CASSIRGIGETQYF
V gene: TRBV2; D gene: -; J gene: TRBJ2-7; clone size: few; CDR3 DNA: TGTGCCAGCAGTGTGGCTAGCGACTCCTACGAGCAGTACTTC; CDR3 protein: CASSVASDSYEQYF
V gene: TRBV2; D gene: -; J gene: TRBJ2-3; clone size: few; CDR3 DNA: TGTGCCAGCAGTGAGTGGACTGCCAAGGACACAGATACGCAGTATTTT; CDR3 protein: CASSEWTAKDTDTQYF
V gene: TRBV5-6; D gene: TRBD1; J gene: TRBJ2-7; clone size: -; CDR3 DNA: TGTGCCAGCAGCATTGGGGACAGATACGAGCAGTACTTC; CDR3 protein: CASSIGDRYEQYF
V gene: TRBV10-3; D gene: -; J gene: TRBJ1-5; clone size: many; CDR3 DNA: TGTGCCATCAGTGAGTCGCGGGGAGGGGATCAGCCCCAGCATTTT; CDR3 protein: CAISESRGGDQPQHF
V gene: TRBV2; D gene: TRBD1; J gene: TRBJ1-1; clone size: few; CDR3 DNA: TGTGCCAGCAGCCAAACTGGACAGGGGACTGAAGCTTTCTTT; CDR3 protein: CASSQTGQGTEAFF
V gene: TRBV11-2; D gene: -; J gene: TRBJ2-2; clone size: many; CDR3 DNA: TGTGCCAGCAGCTTTGAGGGACGGAGCACCGGGGAGCTGTTTTTT; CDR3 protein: CASSFEGRSTGELFF
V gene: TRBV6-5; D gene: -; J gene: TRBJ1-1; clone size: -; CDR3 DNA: TGTGCCAGCAGTTACCAGGGGCAGAACACTGAAGCTTTCTTT; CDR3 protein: CASSYQGQNTEAFF
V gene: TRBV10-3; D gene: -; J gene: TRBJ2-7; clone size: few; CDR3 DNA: TGTGCCATCAGACTCGCGGACGAGCAGTACTTC; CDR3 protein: CAIRLADEQYF
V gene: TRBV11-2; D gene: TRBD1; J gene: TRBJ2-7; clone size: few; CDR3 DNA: TGTGCCAGCAGCTGGGGGACAGGGAGGTCCTACGAGCAGTACTTC; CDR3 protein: CASSWGTGRSYEQYF
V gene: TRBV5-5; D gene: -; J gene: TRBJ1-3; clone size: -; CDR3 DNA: TGTGCCAGCAGCTTGACGGGGCCCCCCACCAATTTT; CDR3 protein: CASSLTGPPTNF
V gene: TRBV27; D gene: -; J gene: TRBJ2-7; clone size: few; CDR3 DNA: TGTGCCAGCAGTTTCGACCCCTCCTACGAGCAGTACTTC; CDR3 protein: CASSFDPSYEQYF
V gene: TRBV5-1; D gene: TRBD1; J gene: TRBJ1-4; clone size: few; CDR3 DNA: TGCGCCAGCAGCTTGGGGACAGGGTCGGCGGATGAAAAACTGTTTTTT; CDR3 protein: CASSLGTGSADEKLFF
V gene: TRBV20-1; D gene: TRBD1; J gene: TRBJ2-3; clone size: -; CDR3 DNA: TGCAGTGCTAGACGTTGGGGGATTGGGGGACAGTCTAGCACAGATACGCAGTATTTT; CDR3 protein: CSARRWGIGGQSSTDTQYF
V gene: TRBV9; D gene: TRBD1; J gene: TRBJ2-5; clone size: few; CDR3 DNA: TGTGCCAGCAGCGTAGCCGGGACAGGAGAAGAGACCCAGTACTTC; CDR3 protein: CASSVAGTGEETQYF
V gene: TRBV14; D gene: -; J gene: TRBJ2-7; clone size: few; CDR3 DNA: TGTGCCAGCAGCCAAGATCCGACCTACGAGCAGTACTTC; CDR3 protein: CASSQDPTYEQYF
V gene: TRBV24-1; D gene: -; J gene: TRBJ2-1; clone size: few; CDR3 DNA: TGTGCCACCAGTGATTTTGGCTCCCCCACTGCCAATGAGCAGTTCTTC; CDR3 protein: CATSDFGSPTANEQFF
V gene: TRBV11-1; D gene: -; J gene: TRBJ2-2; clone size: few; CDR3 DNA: TGTGCCAGCAGCTCCCCACACACCGGGGAGCTGTTTTTT; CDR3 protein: CASSSPHTGELFF
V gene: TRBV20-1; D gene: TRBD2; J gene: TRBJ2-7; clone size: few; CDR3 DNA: TGCAGTGCTGAGGGAAGGCTAGCGGGAACCTACGAGCAGTACTTC; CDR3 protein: CSAEGRLAGTYEQYF
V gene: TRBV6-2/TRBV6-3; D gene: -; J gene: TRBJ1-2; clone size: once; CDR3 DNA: TGTGCCAGCAGTTACTCAGGAATCTATGGCTACACCTTC; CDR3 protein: CASSYSGIYGYTF
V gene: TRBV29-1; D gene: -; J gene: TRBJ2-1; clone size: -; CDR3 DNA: TGCAGCGTTGAATTCAGGGGCAACAATGAGCAGTTCTTC; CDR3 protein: CSVEFRGNNEQFF
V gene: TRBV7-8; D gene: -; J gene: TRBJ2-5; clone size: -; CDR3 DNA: TGTGCCAGCAGACTCCGTACGGGCCCCTTCGAGACCCAGTACTTC; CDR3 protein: CASRLRTGPFETQYF
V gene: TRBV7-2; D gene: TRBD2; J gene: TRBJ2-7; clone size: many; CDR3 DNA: TGTGCCAGCAGCTTGGCGGGACTAAGCTCCTACGAGCAGTACTTC; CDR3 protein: CASSLAGLSSYEQYF
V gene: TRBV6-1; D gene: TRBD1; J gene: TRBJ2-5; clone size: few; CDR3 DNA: TGTGCCAGCAGCCCCGGGACAGGGAAAGAGACCCAGTACTTC; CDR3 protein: CASSPGTGKETQYF
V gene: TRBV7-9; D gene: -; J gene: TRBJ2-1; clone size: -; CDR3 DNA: TGTGCCAGCAGCTGGGGGGGGCCCCCCTACAATGAGCAGTTCTTC; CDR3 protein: CASSWGGPPYNEQFF
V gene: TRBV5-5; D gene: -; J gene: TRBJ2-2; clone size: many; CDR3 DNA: TGTGCCAGCAGCTTGGCCGAGGCAGGGGTAGACACCGGGGAGCTGTTTTTT; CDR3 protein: CASSLAEAGVDTGELFF
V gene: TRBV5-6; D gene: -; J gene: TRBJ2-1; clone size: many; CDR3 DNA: TGTGCCAGCAGCTACGGAGCCTACAATGAGCAGTTCTTC; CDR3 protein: CASSYGAYNEQFF
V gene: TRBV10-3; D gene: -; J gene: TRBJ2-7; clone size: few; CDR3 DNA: TGTGCCATCAGGGTAGCCGCTAGCTACGAGCAGTACTTC; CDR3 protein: CAIRVAASYEQYF